Below are 2 T cell receptor beta chains sequenced from a single sample in a study of T cells in Graves' hyperthyroidism and ophthalmopathy (dated by TCRdb to between 2018 and 2021). Library generation was performed with multiplex PCR. Data came from an Illumina HiSeq 2000. The TCR beta CDR3 regions were amplified from RNA transcripts. The TCR CDR3 was subjected to a first round of RT-PCR using the HTBI primer set and the Qiagen OneStep RT-PCR kit. TCRdb reprocessing: public reads trimmed at Q25 with fastp, clones called with MiXCR, in-frame beta chains kept. Identical CDR3 protein sequences are pooled into one entry, listed with their most common genes and DNA. Here the sample has more than 450,000 distinct CDR3 sequences; 20% occur a single time. The top ten constitute approximately 48% of the sample. What was sequenced was blood. These receptors originate from a man aged 35 to 55 with Graves' ophthalmopathy.

This chain uses TRBV4-2 with TRBJ2-1; 9 nucleotides match TRBD2. This CDR3 spans 16 amino acids. The V and J ends lost 3 bases and 6 bases, in that order; junction bases with no gene match: 9. The germline V gene encodes CDR1 LGHNA and CDR2 YNFKEQ. CDR3 residues: CASSQGVAGEVNEQFF. The DNA of the CDR3 is TGTGCCAGCAGCCAGGGGGTAGCGGGAGAGGTCAATGAGCAGTTCTTC.

CDR3 protein: CASSRTGQGNYYEQYF. CDR3 in DNA: TGCGCCAGCAGCAGGACAGGACAGGGTAATTACTACGAGCAGTACTTC. This chain joins TRBV5-1 and TRBJ2-7, with 8 bases identical to TRBD1. The CDR3 totals 16 residues. The germline V gene encodes CDR1 SGHRS and CDR2 YFSETQ. V gave up 4 bases and J gave up 3 bases; unmatched junction bases: 12.